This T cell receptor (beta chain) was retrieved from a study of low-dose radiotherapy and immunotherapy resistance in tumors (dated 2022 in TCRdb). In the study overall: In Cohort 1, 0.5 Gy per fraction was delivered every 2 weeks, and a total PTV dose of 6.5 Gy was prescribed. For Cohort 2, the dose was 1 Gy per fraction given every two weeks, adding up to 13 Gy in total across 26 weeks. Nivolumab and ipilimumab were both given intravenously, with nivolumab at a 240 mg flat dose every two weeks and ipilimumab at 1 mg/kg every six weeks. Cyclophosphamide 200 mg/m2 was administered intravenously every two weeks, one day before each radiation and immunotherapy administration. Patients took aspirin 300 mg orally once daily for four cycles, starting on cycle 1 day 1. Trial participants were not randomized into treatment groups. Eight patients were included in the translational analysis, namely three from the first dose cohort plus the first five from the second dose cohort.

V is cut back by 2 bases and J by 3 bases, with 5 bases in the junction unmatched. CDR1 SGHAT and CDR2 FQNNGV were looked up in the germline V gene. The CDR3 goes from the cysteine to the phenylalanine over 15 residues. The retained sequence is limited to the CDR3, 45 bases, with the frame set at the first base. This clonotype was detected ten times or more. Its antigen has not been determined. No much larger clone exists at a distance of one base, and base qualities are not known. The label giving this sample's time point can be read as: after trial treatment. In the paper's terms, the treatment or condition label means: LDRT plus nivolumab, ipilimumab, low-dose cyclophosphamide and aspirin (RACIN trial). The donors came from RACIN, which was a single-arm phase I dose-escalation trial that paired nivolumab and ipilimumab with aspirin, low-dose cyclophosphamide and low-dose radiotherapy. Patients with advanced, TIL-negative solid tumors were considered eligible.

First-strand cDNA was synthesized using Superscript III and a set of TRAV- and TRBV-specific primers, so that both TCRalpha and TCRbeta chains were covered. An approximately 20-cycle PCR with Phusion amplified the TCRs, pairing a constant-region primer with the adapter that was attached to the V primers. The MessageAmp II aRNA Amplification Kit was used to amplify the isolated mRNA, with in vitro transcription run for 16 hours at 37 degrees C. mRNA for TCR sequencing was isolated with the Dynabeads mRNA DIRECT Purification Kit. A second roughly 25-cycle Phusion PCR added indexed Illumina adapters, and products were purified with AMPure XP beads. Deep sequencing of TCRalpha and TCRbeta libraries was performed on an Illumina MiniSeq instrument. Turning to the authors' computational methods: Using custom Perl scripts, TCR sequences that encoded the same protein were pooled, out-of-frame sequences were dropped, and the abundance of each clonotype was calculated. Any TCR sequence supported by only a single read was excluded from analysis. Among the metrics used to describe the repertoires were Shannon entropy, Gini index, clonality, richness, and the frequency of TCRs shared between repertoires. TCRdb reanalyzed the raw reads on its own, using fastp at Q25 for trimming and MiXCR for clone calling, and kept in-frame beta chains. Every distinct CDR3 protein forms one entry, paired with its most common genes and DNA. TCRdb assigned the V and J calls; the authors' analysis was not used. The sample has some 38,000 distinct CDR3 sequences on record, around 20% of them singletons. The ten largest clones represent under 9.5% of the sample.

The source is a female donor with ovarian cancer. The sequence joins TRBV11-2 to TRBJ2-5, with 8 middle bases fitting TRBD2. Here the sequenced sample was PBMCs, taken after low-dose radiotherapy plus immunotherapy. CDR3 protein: CASSLSGRVKETQYF. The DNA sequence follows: TGTGCCAGCAGCTTATCCGGGAGGGTGAAAGAGACCCAGTACTTC. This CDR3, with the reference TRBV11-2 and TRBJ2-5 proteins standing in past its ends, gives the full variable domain EAGVAQSPRYKIIEKRQSVAFWCNPISGHATLYWYQQILGQGPKLLIQFQNNGVVDDSQLPKDRFSAERLKGVDSTLKIQPAKLEDSAVYLCASSLSGRVKETQYFGPGTRLLVL.